What follows are 8 T cell receptor beta chains derived from one specimen sequenced in a study of blood T cell repertoires in COVID-19. Sequenced by immunoSEQ multiplex PCR; TCRdb stores in-frame clones only, minus some. Among approximately 90,000 clones listed, 60% to 85% were seen once. The source material was peripheral blood. All receptors come from a human donor in a cohort sampled during active COVID-19.

This rearrangement joins TRBV3-1 (or the pseudogene TRBV3-2) to TRBJ2-1, with 8 bases that match TRBD2. This CDR3 comprises 16 residues. Germline values: CDR1 LGHDT, CDR2 YNNKEL (reference sequence). V shed 1 base and J 7 bases; nucleotides not matched to a gene: 9. CDR3: CASSQGTAGEVNEQFF. The CDR3 DNA sequence: TGTGCCAGCAGCCAAGGGACAGCGGGAGAGGTTAATGAGCAGTTCTTC.

The genes are TRBV2 and TRBJ2-7, with D uncertain. V lost 7 bases, J lost 2 bases, and 12 bases lay in between. The V gene's germline CDR1 is SNHLY and CDR2 FYNNEI. The CDR3 loop spans 13 amino acids. For the CDR3, the DNA is TGTGCCAGCACATGGCCGAAAGCCTACGAGCAGTACTTC. Its protein is CASTWPKAYEQYF.

This chain connects TRBV28 to TRBJ1-1, with D possibly being TRBD1 (6 bases). Between the trimmed V and J ends, which lost 3 bases and 4 bases, there was a span of 21 bases. The germline V gene has CDR1 MDHEN and CDR2 SYDVKM. This CDR3 has 17 residues. CDR3 loop: CASSLSIRQERVTEAFF. The CDR3 DNA is TGTGCCAGCAGTTTGTCGATCAGACAGGAAAGAGTCACTGAAGCTTTCTTT.

The J gene is TRBJ2-1, the V gene TRBV27; D call uncertain. This CDR3 comprises 15 residues. The V end was cut by 5 bases, the J end by 4 bases, with 15 bases between. Germline CDR1 reads MNHEY; CDR2 reads SMNVEV (reference sequence). CDR3 nucleotide sequence: TGTGCCAGCAGTCCCCCGAGGTTCCCTTACAATGAGCAGTTCTTC. It specifies CASSPPRFPYNEQFF.

The chain joins TRBV6-5 to TRBJ2-7; the match to TRBD1 covers 7 bases. The J segment lost 2 bases and the V segment lost 6 bases, leaving 4 bases of the junction unmatched. This CDR3 is built from 13 residues. Germline V gene data show CDR1 as MNHEY and CDR2 as SVGAGI. This chain's CDR3 is CASRRTGTYEQYF. The CDR3, as DNA: TGTGCCAGCAGGCGGACAGGAACCTACGAGCAGTACTTC.

The V gene is TRBV6-1, the J gene TRBJ2-1; 7 bases agree with TRBD1. The CDR3 spans 15 residues. The V segment lost 0 bases and the J segment 4 bases; nucleotides outside the gene matches: 3. Germline V gene data show CDR1 as MNHNS and CDR2 as SASEGT. The CDR3 sequence is CASSEAGTAYNEQFF. In nucleotides, the CDR3 is TGTGCCAGCAGTGAAGCGGGGACAGCTTACAATGAGCAGTTCTTC.

The chain employs TRBV6-5 and TRBJ1-3; 8 positions agree with TRBD1. Germline-derived CDR1 and CDR2 are MNHEY and SVGAGI. The CDR3 has 14 amino acids. V shed 6 bases, J shed 4 bases, and the junction held 5 bases outside the gene matches. CDR3 coding DNA: TGTGCCAGCAGACCCGGGACAGGAGGAAACACCATATATTTT. Translation gives CASRPGTGGNTIYF.

This chain connects TRBV9 to TRBJ2-1; 9 bases agree with TRBD2. The CDR3 length is 17 residues. Germline V gives CDR1 SGDLS, CDR2 YYNGEE. V trimming: 7 bases; J trimming: 0 bases; junction bases outside the gene matches: 11. The CDR3 loop reads CASSSRREGSSYNEQFF. CDR3 nucleotide sequence: TGTGCCAGCTCCTCGAGGCGGGAGGGGAGCTCCTACAATGAGCAGTTCTTC.